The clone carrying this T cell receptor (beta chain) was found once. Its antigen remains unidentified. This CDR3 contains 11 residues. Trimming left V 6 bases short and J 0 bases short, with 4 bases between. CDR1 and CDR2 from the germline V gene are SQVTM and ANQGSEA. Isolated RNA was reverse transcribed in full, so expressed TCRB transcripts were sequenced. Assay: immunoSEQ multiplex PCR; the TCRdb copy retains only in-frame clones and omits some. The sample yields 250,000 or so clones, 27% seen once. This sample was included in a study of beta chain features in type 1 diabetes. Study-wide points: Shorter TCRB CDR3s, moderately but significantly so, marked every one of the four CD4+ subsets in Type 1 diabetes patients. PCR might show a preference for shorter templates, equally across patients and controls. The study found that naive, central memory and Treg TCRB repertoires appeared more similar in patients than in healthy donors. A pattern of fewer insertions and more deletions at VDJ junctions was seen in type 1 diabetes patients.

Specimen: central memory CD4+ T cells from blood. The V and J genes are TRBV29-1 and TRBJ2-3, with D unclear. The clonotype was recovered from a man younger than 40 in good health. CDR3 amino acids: CSVWSTDTQYF. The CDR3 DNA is TGCAGCGTCTGGAGCACAGATACGCAGTATTTT.